This T cell receptor beta chain originates from a study of T cells after yellow fever vaccination. Each CDR3 protein is one row after TCRdb ran MiXCR on the 5' RACE reads. The repertoire has 300,000 to 350,000 distinct CDR3 sequences, roughly 4.3% of them found once; the top ten carry approximately 20%. The clonotype was recovered from a man younger than 30 who received the YFV17D yellow fever vaccine. The source was PBMCs, collected 15 days after the yellow fever booster vaccination.

The CDR3 bases are TGTGCCAGCAGTTACAGGGGACAGGGAACCTACAATGAGCAGTTCTTC. This gives the protein CASSYRGQGTYNEQFF. This rearrangement joins TRBV6-2 or TRBV6-3 to TRBJ2-1, with TRBD1 matching 9 bases. This CDR3 contains 16 residues. CDR1 and CDR2 from the germline V gene are MNHEY and SVGEGT. Trimming removed 2 bases from V and 2 bases from J; junction bases left unmatched: 4.